These T cell receptor beta chains were read from a single sample in a study of regulatory T cells in long-lasting Graves disease. TCRdb called the multiplex PCR reads again in MiXCR, with one record for every CDR3 protein. The sample contains 300,000 to 350,000 distinct CDR3 sequences, roughly a fifth of which appear only once. Specimen: peripheral blood mononuclear cells (PBMCs), collected when the disease was refractory, from a patient treated with antithyroid drugs. Receptors were obtained from a female donor with Graves disease. Both conserved end residues are part of each CDR3. A D gene is named only where the DNA matches it firmly. The size entry is marked missing in some rows and otherwise reads once, few, many or a size class.

D gene: -; V gene: TRBV7-9; J gene: TRBJ1-3; clone size: -; CDR3 protein: CASESGGANTIYF; CDR3 DNA: TGTGCCAGCGAGAGTGGAGGGGCGAACACCATATATTTT
D gene: TRBD1; V gene: TRBV19; J gene: TRBJ1-6; clone size: -; CDR3 protein: CASRDRGSSPLHF; CDR3 DNA: TGTGCCAGTCGGGACAGGGGGTCTTCACCCCTCCACTTT
D gene: TRBD1; V gene: TRBV18; J gene: TRBJ2-7; clone size: -; CDR3 protein: CASSPPRGQGVSHEQYF; CDR3 DNA: TGTGCCAGCTCACCACCTAGAGGGCAGGGGGTAAGCCACGAGCAGTACTTC
D gene: -; V gene: TRBV6-2/TRBV6-3; J gene: TRBJ2-7; clone size: many; CDR3 protein: CASSYVLAREQYF; CDR3 DNA: TGTGCCAGCAGTTACGTACTAGCAAGGGAGCAGTACTTC
D gene: -; V gene: TRBV11-2; J gene: TRBJ2-5; clone size: many; CDR3 protein: CASSAFLLSAQETQYF; CDR3 DNA: TGTGCCAGCAGCGCGTTCCTATTGTCCGCCCAAGAGACCCAGTACTTC
D gene: -; V gene: TRBV20-1; J gene: TRBJ2-5; clone size: few; CDR3 protein: CSARMSPYQLQETQYF; CDR3 DNA: TGCAGTGCTAGAATGTCCCCGTACCAACTACAAGAGACCCAGTACTTC
D gene: -; V gene: TRBV4-1; J gene: TRBJ2-7; clone size: few; CDR3 protein: CASSQQFGRDSYEQYF; CDR3 DNA: TGCGCCAGCAGCCAACAATTCGGACGGGACTCCTACGAGCAGTACTTC
D gene: -; V gene: TRBV20-1; J gene: TRBJ2-5; clone size: many; CDR3 protein: CSARETTPGGQTAHKETQYF; CDR3 DNA: TGCAGTGCTAGAGAAACGACCCCCGGGGGGCAGACCGCGCACAAAGAGACCCAGTACTTC
D gene: -; V gene: TRBV19; J gene: TRBJ2-7; clone size: few; CDR3 protein: CASSVAVSSYEQYF; CDR3 DNA: TGTGCCAGTAGTGTAGCGGTAAGCTCCTACGAGCAGTACTTC
D gene: -; V gene: TRBV6-1; J gene: TRBJ1-2; clone size: once; CDR3 protein: CASKKGQSYGYTF; CDR3 DNA: TGTGCCAGCAAAAAAGGACAATCCTATGGCTACACCTTC
D gene: -; V gene: TRBV6-1; J gene: TRBJ2-7; clone size: few; CDR3 protein: CASTVSGASYEQYF; CDR3 DNA: TGTGCCAGCACCGTCTCGGGGGCATCCTACGAGCAGTACTTC
D gene: TRBD1; V gene: TRBV2; J gene: TRBJ1-6; clone size: many; CDR3 protein: CASRGQGSPLHF; CDR3 DNA: TGTGCCAGCAGGGGACAGGGGTCACCCCTCCACTTT
D gene: TRBD2; V gene: TRBV27; J gene: TRBJ2-7; clone size: few; CDR3 protein: CASSLSGRWAEQYF; CDR3 DNA: TGTGCCAGCAGTTTAAGCGGGAGATGGGCCGAGCAGTACTTC